This T cell receptor (beta chain) came from a study of cytomegalovirus exposure and HLA in healthy donors (dated by TCRdb to the late 2010s). Concerning the study at large: In an earlier analysis of 550 to 750 of the donors, 276 Gb of sequence data and 90 million to 120 million unique TCR beta sequences from about 179 million T cells were reported. A separate validation cohort of approximately 130 different subjects was used in addition to the roughly 620-subject first cohort. HLA typing included class I and class II loci at four-digit resolution. Among some 400 genotyped donors of the cohort, an average of around 250,000 unique TCR beta nucleotide sequences was sequenced per donor, of which about 19% were non-productive. All discovery cohort repertoires had been generated using a single sequencing platform. The T cell repertoires of 550 to 850 subjects were profiled by immunosequencing and related to cytomegalovirus serostatus. Donor age, sex, ethnicity and CMV serostatus were collected together with the repertoire data. High-throughput TCR immunosequencing, statistical association of individual TCRs with disease status, and machine learning were combined to predict cytomegalovirus infection status. The number of typed donors differed by locus: about 620-640 for A, B, C, DRB1 and DQB1; approximately 520 for DQA1; some 610 for DPA1; and 400 to 480 for DPB1. In an earlier analysis of 587 of the donors, high-throughput TCR beta sequencing was used to judge whether each TCR beta V gene segment behaved as functional or pseudogenic. In the later analysis, no new phenotypic data were used to find candidate immune exposures; instead, reliance was placed on TCR beta sequences and their occurrence across donors. The aim of the study was to test whether cataloging public T cell receptors could identify signatures of past pathogen exposure. An early release covering roughly 600 HLA-typed donors comprised about 310 gigabases of sequencing data and roughly 85 million unique TCR sequences. A few DR-DQ haplotypes were treated as single units for association and clustering because of strong linkage in the cohort. A later genetic analysis took genome-wide SNP genotypes for about three fifths of the 666 donors and used that subset as a discovery cohort. A later analysis re-examined previously published TCR beta repertoires from several hundred donors and added high-resolution HLA genotyping to investigate patterns of TCR occurrence. Among the approximately 420 genotyped donors, under 90% belonged to the genetic ancestry cluster associated with self-reported Caucasian donors. Study-wide conclusions, independent of this receptor: The authors suggested that the approach could potentially be extended to other disease states and immunological phenotypes. In a later analysis, HLA-associated TCR beta chains were found to be more clonally expanded and to have lower generation probabilities than equally common non-associated chains. The classifier was reported to diagnose cytomegalovirus status with high specificity and sensitivity in both the original cohort and the validation cohort. According to a later analysis, most CMV-associated TCR beta chains appeared to be HLA-restricted, and the HLA associations seemed to be driven largely by CMV exposure. V-gene and J-gene trimming of TCR beta chains was associated with a missense DCLRE1C variant in a later genetic analysis, and the association was replicated in an independent cohort. The cohort was sequenced for TCR beta chains only, and without alpha or paired-chain data the features that could be detected were limited. According to a later analysis, TCR association rates differed among HLA loci, with DRB1 alleles showing the most associated TCRs and HLA-C alleles showing the fewest. According to a later genetic analysis, donors in an Asian-associated ancestry cluster had fewer N-insertions in productive TCRs than the roughly 670-donor mean. Several of the top co-occurrence clusters appeared to be linked to parvovirus B19, influenza, CMV and Epstein-Barr virus, according to a later analysis. A cluster of highly shared sequence variants was judged likely to represent a technical artifact of the sequencing pipeline. Most TCR sequences were observed very rarely across donors, whereas some public TCRs were present in many individuals. Because HLA typing was unavailable for some donors at each locus, only the typed subset was used in association tests. The study gave a list of 150 to 200 TCR beta chains associated with cytomegalovirus. A later analysis associated 15,000 to 20,000 TCR beta sequences with specific HLA alleles at a false discovery rate of 0.05. Some IMGT-functional V segments, including TRBV6-2 and TRBV6-3, could not be told apart with the 87-base-pair reads, so those segments were excluded. Correlated functional status among segregating V segments might reflect linkage disequilibrium, but an unknown experimental factor could not be ruled out. In vitro tests confirmed that a few of the cytomegalovirus-associated TCR beta chains recognize cytomegalovirus antigens. Immune exposure information for the cohort was limited to CMV serostatus. In an earlier analysis of approximately 590 of the donors, most TCR beta V segments appeared in productive rearrangements about 87% or about 30% of the time, broadly matching IMGT annotations. A further reported finding was that TCR beta sequences accurately predicted the HLA-A and HLA-B alleles for most subjects in the first cohort. Assigning TCR associations to individual alleles was difficult when HLA alleles, especially DR and DQ, strongly co-occurred. The presence/absence analyses assumed that sequencing depth was roughly uniform across donors, and that assumption may not be true. Seventeen rarely observed V segments, including chromosome 9 orphons, were excluded from the earlier analysis of several hundred of the donors because counts were too low.

The germline V and J ends show losses of 7 bases and 7 bases respectively, and no gene match explains 14 bases of the junction. CDR1 SNHLY and CDR2 FYNNEI were looked up in the germline V gene. The CDR3 holds 15 amino acids from the cysteine to the phenylalanine. Only the CDR3 portion is preserved as DNA: 45 bases, with reading frame beginning at the first base. The cohort was made up of under 800 healthy bone marrow donors. All cohort members were sampled while nominally healthy, although unrecorded immune exposures were likely present. The donor was CMV seronegative and belonged to the group of under 400 seronegative cohort members. Each donor provided a peripheral blood sample, and peripheral blood mononuclear cells were used for TCR beta sequencing. Genomic DNA extraction from the blood cell samples was performed with the Qiagen DNeasy Blood Extraction Kit. Details on this clone: Its antigen is unknown. No much larger clone is present one base from it, and per-base qualities are unavailable.

Receptor libraries were prepared by the immunoSEQ multiplex PCR assay. The multiplex PCR relied on a mix of 60 forward primers for TCR Vbeta segments and 13 reverse primers for TCR Jbeta segments. A multiplex PCR assay on genomic DNA amplified the CDR3 region of rearranged TCR beta genes. The amplified TCR beta libraries were sequenced on the Illumina HiSeq System as 87-base-pair reads. Per the original workflow: Across the 670 or so repertoires, a later analysis counted 75 million to 90 million unique TCR beta chains, 9 million to 14 million of which were shared by at least two donors. A nearest-neighbor algorithm error-corrected the raw reads and collapsed the reads into unique sequences, merging closely related sequences to remove PCR and sequencing errors. Alignment of CDR3 sequences to IMGT reference sequences was used to assign V, D and J gene segments. Each retained sequence needed at least a six-nucleotide match to both a V gene segment and a J gene segment. Rearrangements were called productive when the CDR3 lacked stop codons and stayed in frame with V and J; all others were non-productive. Following IMGT convention, CDR3 was defined as the stretch from the second conserved V-encoded cysteine up to the conserved J-encoded phenylalanine. The earlier analysis of 587 of the donors excluded sequences that lacked an unambiguous match to a single V gene segment. An earlier analysis of fewer than 750 of the donors called V segments functional above 56.7% productive rearrangements and segregating when the between-donor standard deviation exceeded 5%. A statistical classification framework was built to diagnose cytomegalovirus status from the catalog of TCR beta chain sequences. In a later analysis, V and J genes were assigned by comparing TCR nucleotide sequences against IMGT/GENE-DB human TR gene sequences. The TCRdist pipeline was used in a later analysis to assign CDR3 sequences and most-parsimonious VDJ recombination scenarios. A later analysis defined each TCR beta chain by its CDR3 amino acid sequence plus V-gene family, and excluded reads lacking a unique V-gene family. To address suspected cross-contamination and a sequencing artifact, a later analysis removed around 600 highly shared, low-generation-probability nucleotide sequences. In a later analysis, a clonal expansion index was calculated for each public chain from normalized within-repertoire ranks of inferred template counts. Generation probabilities in a later analysis came from a VDJ recombination model fitted to out-of-frame rearrangements, and those results were checked against IGoR. A later analysis scored TCR-TCR, TCR-HLA and TCR-CMV co-occurrence with hypergeometric tests, applying a repertoire-size bias correction to TCR pairs. A later analysis estimated false discovery rates by permuting HLA or CMV assignments 20 times. In a later analysis, co-occurring TCRs were grouped using DBSCAN, with TCRdist sequence similarity added in when clustering inside HLA-allele-positive subsets. Repertoires with fewer than 30,000 or more than 120,000 public chains were left out of co-occurrence clustering, as were about five repertoires with anomalous nucleotide sharing. TCRdb's version of the immuneACCESS table is confined to in-frame rearrangements and falls short of the full clone set. An unresolved V gene accounts for under half of the shortfall where checked; the remainder is of unknown origin. Clone size and V and J calls were adopted from that table, with D and trimming inferred from the DNA. The sample table contains about 140,000 clones; only one count was recorded for about three quarters of them. 1.3% of the sample lies in the top ten.

The clonotype originates from a woman in her 40s in good health and CMV-seronegative. Source material: PBMCs. Recombination joined TRBV2 with TRBJ1-1; 8 of the junction bases match TRBD1. The CDR3 amino acid sequence is: CASIFESGGDGEAFF. The DNA sequence follows: TGTGCCAGCATTTTCGAGTCAGGGGGCGACGGTGAAGCTTTCTTT.